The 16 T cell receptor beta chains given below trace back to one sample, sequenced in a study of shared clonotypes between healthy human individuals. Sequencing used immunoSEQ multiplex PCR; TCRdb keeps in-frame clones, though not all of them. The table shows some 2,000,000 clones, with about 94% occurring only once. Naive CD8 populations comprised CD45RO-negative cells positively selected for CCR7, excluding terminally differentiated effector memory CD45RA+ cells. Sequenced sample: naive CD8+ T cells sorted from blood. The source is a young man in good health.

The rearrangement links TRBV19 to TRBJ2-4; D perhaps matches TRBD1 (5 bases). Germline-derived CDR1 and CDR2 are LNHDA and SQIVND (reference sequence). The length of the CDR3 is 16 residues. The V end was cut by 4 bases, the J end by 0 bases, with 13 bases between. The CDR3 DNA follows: TGTGCCAGTAGTAACGAACAGGACCTAGCCAAAAACATTCAGTACTTC. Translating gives CASSNEQDLAKNIQYF.

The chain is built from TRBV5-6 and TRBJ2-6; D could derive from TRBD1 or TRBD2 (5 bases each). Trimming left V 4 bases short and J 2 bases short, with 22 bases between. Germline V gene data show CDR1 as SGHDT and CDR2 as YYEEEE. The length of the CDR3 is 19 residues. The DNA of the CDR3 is TGTGCCAGCAGCAACACCCGGGGCCAGCAAATTCCTGGGGCCAACGTCCTGACTTTC. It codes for CASSNTRGQQIPGANVLTF.

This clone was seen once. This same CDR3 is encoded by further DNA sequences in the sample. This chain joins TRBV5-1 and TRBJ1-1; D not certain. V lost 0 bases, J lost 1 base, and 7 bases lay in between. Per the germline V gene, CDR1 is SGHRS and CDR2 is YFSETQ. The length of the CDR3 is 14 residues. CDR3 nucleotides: TGCGCCAGCAGCTTGGCCGGATCGAACACTGAAGCTTTCTTT. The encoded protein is CASSLAGSNTEAFF.

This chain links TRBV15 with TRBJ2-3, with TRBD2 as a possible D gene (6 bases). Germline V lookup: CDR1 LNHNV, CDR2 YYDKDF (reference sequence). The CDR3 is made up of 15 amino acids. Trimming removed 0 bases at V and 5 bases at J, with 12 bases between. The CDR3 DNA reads TGTGCCACCAGCAGAGAGCGGCGGGGAGGAGATACGCAGTATTTT. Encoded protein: CATSRERRGGDTQYF. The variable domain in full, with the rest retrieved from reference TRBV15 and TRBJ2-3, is DAMVIQNPRYQVTQFGKPVTLSCSQTLNHNVMYWYQQKSSQAPKLLFHYYDKDFNNEADTPDNFQSRRPNTSFCFLDIRSPGLGDTAMYLCATSRERRGGDTQYFGPGTRLTVL.

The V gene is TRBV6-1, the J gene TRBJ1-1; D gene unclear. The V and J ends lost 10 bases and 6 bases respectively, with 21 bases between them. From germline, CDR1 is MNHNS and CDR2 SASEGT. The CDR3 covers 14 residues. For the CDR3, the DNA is TGTGCCATCCTCGACTCAACGAGAGCGTCTGAAGCTTTCTTT. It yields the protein CAILDSTRASEAFF.

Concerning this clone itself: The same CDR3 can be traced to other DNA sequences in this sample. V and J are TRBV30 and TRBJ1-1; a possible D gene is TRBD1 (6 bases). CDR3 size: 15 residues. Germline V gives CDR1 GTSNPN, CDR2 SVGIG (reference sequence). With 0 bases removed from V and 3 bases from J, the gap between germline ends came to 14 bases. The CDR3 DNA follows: TGTGCCTGGAGTGTAAGGGGGGGCGGTTACACTGAAGCTTTCTTT. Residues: CAWSVRGGGYTEAFF.

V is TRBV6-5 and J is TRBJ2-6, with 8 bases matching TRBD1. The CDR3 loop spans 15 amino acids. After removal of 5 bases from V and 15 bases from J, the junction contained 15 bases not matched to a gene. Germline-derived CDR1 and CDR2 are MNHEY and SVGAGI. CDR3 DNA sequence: TGTGCCAGCAGTCCTACCCCCGACAGGGGCAATGACCTGACTTTC. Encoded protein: CASSPTPDRGNDLTF.

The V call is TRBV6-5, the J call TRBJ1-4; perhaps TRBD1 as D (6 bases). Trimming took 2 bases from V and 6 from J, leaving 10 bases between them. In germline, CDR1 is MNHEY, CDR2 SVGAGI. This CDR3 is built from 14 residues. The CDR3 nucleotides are TGTGCCAGCAGTTACCTCGGACAGCATGAAAAACTGTTTTTT. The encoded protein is CASSYLGQHEKLFF.

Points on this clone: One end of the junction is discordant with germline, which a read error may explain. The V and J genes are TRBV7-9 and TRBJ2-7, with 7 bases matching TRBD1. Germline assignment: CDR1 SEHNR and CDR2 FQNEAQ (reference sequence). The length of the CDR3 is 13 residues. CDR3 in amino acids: CASSLATTGSHSF. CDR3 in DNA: TGTGCCAGCAGCTTAGCGACGACAGGGTCTCACTCCTTC.

CDR3 nucleotide sequence: TGTGCTAGTGGTTTGATCGGACAGGGGGCCATTGAGCAGTTCTTC. Translating gives CASGLIGQGAIEQFF. The V and J genes are TRBV12-5 and TRBJ2-1, with 11 positions matching TRBD1. Germline V gene sequence: CDR1 LGHNT, CDR2 FRNRAP. The CDR3 runs to 15 residues. V was pared by 2 bases and J by 9 bases, with 6 bases of the junction left unmatched.

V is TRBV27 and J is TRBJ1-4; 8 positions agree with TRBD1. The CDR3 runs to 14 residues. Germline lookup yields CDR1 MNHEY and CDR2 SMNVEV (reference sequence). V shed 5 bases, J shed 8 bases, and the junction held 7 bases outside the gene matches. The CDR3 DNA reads TGTGCCAGCAGTGCACAGGGGGGTTGGGAAAAACTGTTTTTT. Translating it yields CASSAQGGWEKLFF.

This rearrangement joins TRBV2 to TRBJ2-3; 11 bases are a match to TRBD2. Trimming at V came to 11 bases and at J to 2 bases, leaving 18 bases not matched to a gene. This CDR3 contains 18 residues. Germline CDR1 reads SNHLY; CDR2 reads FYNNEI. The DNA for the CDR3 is TGTGCCGTAAAGGGGCTAGCGGGGGGAGAGGGGCACACAGATACGCAGTATTTT. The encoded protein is CAVKGLAGGEGHTDTQYF.

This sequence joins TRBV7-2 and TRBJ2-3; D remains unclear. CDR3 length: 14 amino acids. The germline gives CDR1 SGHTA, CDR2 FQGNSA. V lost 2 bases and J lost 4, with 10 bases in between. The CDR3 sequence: CASSLFMGSDTQYF. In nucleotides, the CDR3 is TGTGCCAGCAGCTTATTCATGGGGTCAGATACGCAGTATTTT.

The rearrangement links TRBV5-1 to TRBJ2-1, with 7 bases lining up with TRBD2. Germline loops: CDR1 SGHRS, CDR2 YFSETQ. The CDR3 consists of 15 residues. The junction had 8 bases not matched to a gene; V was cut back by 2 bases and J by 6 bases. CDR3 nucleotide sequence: TGCGCCAGCAGCTTAGGACTAGGAGGGAGCAATGAGCAGTTCTTC. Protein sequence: CASSLGLGGSNEQFF.

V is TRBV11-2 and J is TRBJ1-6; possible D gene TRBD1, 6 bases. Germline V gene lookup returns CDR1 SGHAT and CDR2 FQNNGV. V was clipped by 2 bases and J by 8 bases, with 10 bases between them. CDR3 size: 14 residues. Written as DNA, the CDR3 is TGTGCCAGCAGCTTATCCGGGGGCGATTCACCCCTCCACTTT. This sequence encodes CASSLSGGDSPLHF.

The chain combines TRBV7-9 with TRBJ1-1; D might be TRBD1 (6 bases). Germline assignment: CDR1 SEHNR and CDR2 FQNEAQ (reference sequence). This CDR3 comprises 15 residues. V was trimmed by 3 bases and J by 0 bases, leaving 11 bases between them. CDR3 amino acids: CASSFSGVVNTEAFF. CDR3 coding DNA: TGTGCCAGCAGCTTCTCAGGGGTGGTGAACACTGAAGCTTTCTTT.